Many counts were recorded for the clone carrying this T cell receptor (beta chain). The antigen remains undetermined. The data are from a study of T cell repertoires in cytomegalovirus infection. The study, taken as a whole, reports: HLA-C-restricted CMV clonotypes gave the most frequent clonotype in two of eight donors.

TCRdb reanalysed the reads using MiXCR and keeps one entry per CDR3 protein. The repertoire holds roughly 310,000 distinct CDR3 sequences, with roughly 16% as singletons. Trimming took 3 bases from V and 8 from J, leaving 13 bases between them. Per germline, CDR1 MDHEN and CDR2 SYDVKM. The CDR3 has 13 amino acids. Input material: PBMCs. This clonotype originated in a human donor in good health (CMV status not recorded). Some clones in this sample may be carry-over from other donors' samples. The rearrangement links TRBV28 to TRBJ1-2; D call uncertain. The CDR3 DNA reads TGTGCCAGCAGTTTTAAACAACCTGCAGGCTACACCTTC. Its translation: CASSFKQPAGYTF.